The 20 T cell receptor beta chains reported below all come from one sample, sequenced in a study of read filtering for tumor transcriptome and immune sequencing. This library used roughly 400 ng RNA and molecular barcoded adaptors spanning alpha/delta and beta/gamma chains. TCRdb re-called the reads through MiXCR, storing one row per CDR3 protein. The sample has tens of thousands of distinct CDR3 sequences, roughly 15% seen once. Sequences were obtained from a population of CD138-negative cells sorted from bone marrow. The receptors here all came from a donor aged 40 or older with multiple myeloma.

The table lists this clonotype with many counts. V usage is TRBV5-1 and J usage is TRBJ2-7; no reliable D call. Trimming took 1 base from V and 3 from J, leaving 11 bases between them. The CDR3 is 14 amino acids. The germline V gene encodes CDR1 SGHRS and CDR2 YFSETQ. CDR3: CASSLQPESYEQYF. The CDR3 DNA sequence: TGCGCCAGCAGCTTGCAACCAGAGAGCTACGAGCAGTACTTC.

Concerning this clonotype: At one end, the junction sequence differs from germline, possibly due to a read error. The rearrangement uses TRBV7-9 and TRBJ2-1; 9 nucleotides match TRBD2. The CDR3 length is 19 residues. Germline CDR1 and CDR2: SEHNR and FQNEAQ (reference sequence). CDR3 DNA: TGTGTCAGCAGCCGAACGGTAGGGATAATAGCGGGAGTGGGCAATGAGCAGTTCTTC. Its translation is CVSSRTVGIIAGVGNEQFF.

This clonotype was detected many times. The chain employs TRBV6-5 and TRBJ2-3; TRBD1 agrees at 10 bases. The CDR3 is made up of 15 amino acids. Germline V lookup: CDR1 MNHEY, CDR2 SVGAGI. Germline trimming cut 8 bases from V and 2 bases from J; bases unmatched to any gene: 7. CDR3 sequence: CASGPRQGATDTQYF. The CDR3 region has the DNA TGTGCCAGCGGACCACGACAGGGGGCCACAGATACGCAGTATTTT.

This clonotype appeared many times. V is TRBV2 and J is TRBJ2-7, with 7 bases lining up with TRBD1. CDR1 and CDR2 (germline): SNHLY, FYNNEI. The CDR3 is 12 amino acids. The ends lost 11 bases at V and 2 bases at J; junction bases unmatched: 6. CDR3 bases: TGTGCCTGTGGGGACAGAACCTACGAGCAGTACTTC. Translating gives CACGDRTYEQYF.

This clonotype was picked up many times. The chain recombines TRBV20-1 with TRBJ1-5; D unresolved. V gave up 6 bases and J gave up 2 bases, with 11 bases separating them. The CDR3 totals 13 residues. Germline V lookup: CDR1 DFQATT, CDR2 SNEGSKA (reference sequence). The DNA of the CDR3 is TGCAGTGCGTTGCAGCAGGGCAATCAGCCCCAGCATTTT. This encodes CSALQQGNQPQHF.

Of note for this clonotype: A much larger clone differs from this one at a single base, so this may be a read error. V and J are TRBV5-4 and TRBJ2-3; TRBD2 is a possible D gene (5 bases). The ends were cut back, 4 bases at V and 0 bases at J, with 9 bases in the middle. CDR1 SGHNT and CDR2 YYREEE come from the germline V gene (reference sequence). The CDR3 is 14 amino acids. The CDR3 DNA reads as TGTGCCAGCAGCACCCGGGGAAGCACAGATACGCAGTATTTT. This encodes CASSTRGSTDTQYF.

This clonotype showed up many times. Sequence at one end of the junction differs from germline and may be a read error. The chain combines TRBV6-1 with TRBJ2-3, with D perhaps TRBD2 (6 bases). The CDR3 runs 15 residues. Germline CDR1 and CDR2: MNHNS and SASEGT. The CDR3 nucleotides read TGTGCCAGCTTTCCGGGGCGAGCGGGCACAGATACACAGTATTTT. Protein product: CASFPGRAGTDTQYF.

The table lists this clonotype with a few counts. A much larger clone differs by one base, so this may be a read error. Here the CDR3 omits its conserved ending phenylalanine or tryptophan, so a read error is the likely source. The chain uses TRBV29-1 and TRBJ2-5; TRBD2 matches 10 bases. V gave up 6 bases and J gave up 1 base; unmatched junction bases: 8. Germline V gene lookup returns CDR1 SQVTM and CDR2 ANQGSEA. The CDR3 loop spans 15 amino acids. In DNA, the CDR3 is TGCAGCGTCGCCCATAGCGGGAGGAGCCAAGAGACCCAGTACCTC. This sequence encodes CSVAHSGRSQETQYL.

In this sample, this clonotype turned up many times. The V call is TRBV5-1, the J call TRBJ2-3; possible D gene TRBD1, 6 bases. Between the trimmed V and J ends, which lost 1 base and 6 bases, there was a span of 12 bases. Germline CDR1 SGHRS, CDR2 YFSETQ. The CDR3 totals 14 residues. Here the CDR3 reads CASSLRTEGDTQYF. The CDR3 DNA reads as TGCGCCAGCAGCTTGAGGACAGAGGGGGATACGCAGTATTTT. Together with reference TRBV5-1 and TRBJ2-3, the CDR3 gives the full variable domain: KAGVTQTPRYLIKTRGQQVTLSCSPISGHRSVSWYQQTPGQGLQFLFEYFSETQRNKGNFPGRFSGRQFSNSRSEMNVSTLELGDSALYLCASSLRTEGDTQYFGPGTRLTVL.

As for this clonotype: Being one base from a much bigger clone, this may be a read error. This sequence joins TRBV27 and TRBJ2-7; 7 bases map to TRBD1. The CDR3 is 13 amino acids. Germline loops: CDR1 MNHEY, CDR2 SMNVEV (reference sequence). V gave up 8 bases and J gave up 1 base; unmatched junction bases: 5. The CDR3 region is CASGHRGSYEQYF. CDR3 DNA: TGTGCCAGCGGTCACAGGGGTTCCTACGAGCAGTACTTC.

This clonotype appeared many times. This CDR3 is CAIEQGVGTDTQYF. Written as DNA, the CDR3 is TGTGCCATAGAACAGGGCGTCGGCACAGATACGCAGTATTTT. This chain uses TRBV28 with TRBJ2-3; D may be TRBD1 (6 bases). Deletions cut 10 bases from V and 1 base from J, with 15 bases between. CDR1 and CDR2 (germline): MDHEN, SYDVKM. The CDR3 runs 14 residues. Looking up the rest from reference TRBV28 and TRBJ2-3 gives the full variable domain: DVKVTQSSRYLVKRTGEKVFLECVQDMDHENMFWYRQDPGLGLRLIYFSYDVKMKEKGDIPEGYSVSREKKERFSLILESASTNQTSMYLCAIEQGVGTDTQYFGPGTRLTVL.

About this clonotype: The conserved phenylalanine or tryptophan is not found at the CDR3 terminus, so this likely reflects a read error. The chain couples TRBV10-3 to TRBJ2-7; D is possibly TRBD1 or TRBD2 (5 bases each). The germline V gene has CDR1 ENHRY and CDR2 SYGVKD. V was pared by 0 bases and J by 1 base, with 10 bases between. The CDR3 has 15 residues. The CDR3 region is CAISESGTQSYEQYL. The DNA for the CDR3 is TGTGCCATCAGTGAGTCGGGGACCCAGTCCTACGAGCAGTACCTC.

This clonotype has more than one count but fewer than ten. The V and J genes are TRBV29-1 and TRBJ2-2, with TRBD1 matching over 9 bases. The CDR3 covers 15 residues. V was clipped by 6 bases and J by 2 bases; unmatched bases: 7. Germline-derived CDR1 and CDR2 are SQVTM and ANQGSEA. The CDR3 DNA reads as TGCAGCGTCTCACCGGGACAGGGCAACACCGGGGAGCTGTTTTTT. Translating it yields CSVSPGQGNTGELFF.

The sample holds many counts of this clonotype. The rearrangement joins TRBV7-2 to TRBJ2-3, with a tentative D call TRBD2 (6 bases). Trimming shortened V by 1 base and J by 1 base, and 18 bases separated the two germline ends. This CDR3 is 18 amino acids long. The germline V gene has CDR1 SGHTA and CDR2 FQGNSA. CDR3 coding DNA: TGTGCCAGCAGCTTAGTCCTGCGGGGATTATACGGCACAGATACGCAGTATTTT. Translating gives CASSLVLRGLYGTDTQYF.

This clonotype occurred many times. The chain is built from TRBV29-1 and TRBJ2-7; D tentatively reads TRBD1 or TRBD2 (5 bases each). The germline V gene has CDR1 SQVTM and CDR2 ANQGSEA. V lost 3 bases, J lost 0 bases, and 15 bases lay in between. This CDR3 is 15 amino acids long. As DNA, the CDR3 is TGCAGCGTTGAGGGACCGACAGTAAGCTCCTACGAGCAGTACTTC. This translates into CSVEGPTVSSYEQYF.

On this clonotype: Just one base apart from a much larger clone, this may be a read error. The rearrangement links TRBV28 to TRBJ2-1; 7 bases line up with TRBD2. Germline V gene sequence: CDR1 MDHEN, CDR2 SYDVKM. This CDR3 has 12 amino acids. The CDR3 loop reads CASSVAGFERFF. The CDR3 bases are TGTGCCAGCAGCGTAGCGGGTTTTGAGCGGTTCTTC.

There are many counts of this clonotype. This chain links TRBV5-6 with TRBJ2-7, with D hard to call. In germline, CDR1 is SGHDT, CDR2 YYEEEE. This CDR3 has 14 residues. Trimming cost V 0 bases and J 3 bases, with 10 bases left between them. The CDR3 loop is CASSLVRQSYEQYF. CDR3 in DNA: TGTGCCAGCAGCTTGGTTAGGCAGAGCTACGAGCAGTACTTC.

In this sample, this clonotype is medium-sized. The chain is built from TRBV28 and TRBJ1-6; 8 bases line up with TRBD1. CDR3 size: 21 residues. V lost 3 bases, J lost 2 bases, and 18 bases stayed unmatched. The germline V gene has CDR1 MDHEN and CDR2 SYDVKM. The CDR3 nucleotides read TGTGCCAGCAGTTTTTTTGGGTTAGTGACAGGGGCTGGCCCCTATAATTCACCCCTCCACTTT. Translated, it gives CASSFFGLVTGAGPYNSPLHF.

This clonotype was picked up many times. The chain uses TRBV20-1 and TRBJ2-3; no reliable D call. The V end lost 3 bases, the J end lost 2 bases, and 12 bases lay between the germline ends. Germline CDR1 reads DFQATT; CDR2 reads SNEGSKA (reference sequence). The CDR3 length is 14 residues. The DNA of the CDR3 is TGCAGTGCTAGGGGGATTCACATCACAGATACGCAGTATTTT. As protein: CSARGIHITDTQYF.

This clonotype has a handful of counts. A much larger clonotype is one base distant, so this may be a read error. The chain joins TRBV7-2 to TRBJ2-7; D is ambiguous. Looked up from germline, CDR1 is SGHTA and CDR2 is FQGNSA. The CDR3 loop spans 14 amino acids. V lost 4 bases, J lost 7 bases, and 17 bases lay in between. This chain's CDR3 is CASSSTAGPREQYF. The CDR3 bases are TGTGCCAGCAGCTCGACCGCTGGGCCGAGAGAGCAGTACTTC.